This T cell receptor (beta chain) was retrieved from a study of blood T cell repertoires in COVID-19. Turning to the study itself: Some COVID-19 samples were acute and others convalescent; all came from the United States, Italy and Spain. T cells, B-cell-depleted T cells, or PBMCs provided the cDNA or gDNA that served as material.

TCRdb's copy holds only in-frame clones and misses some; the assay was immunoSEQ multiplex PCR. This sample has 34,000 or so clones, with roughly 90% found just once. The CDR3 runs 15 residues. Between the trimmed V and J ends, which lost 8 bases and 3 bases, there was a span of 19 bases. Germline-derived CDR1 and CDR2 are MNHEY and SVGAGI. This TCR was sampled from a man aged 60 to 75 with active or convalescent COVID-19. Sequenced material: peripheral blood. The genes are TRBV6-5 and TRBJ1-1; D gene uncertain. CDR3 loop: CASRPGGSRHTEAFF. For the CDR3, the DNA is TGTGCCAGCCGCCCCGGAGGCTCGAGGCACACTGAAGCTTTCTTT.